The TCR beta chain described here comes from a study of CD8+ T cells in alopecia areata (dated by TCRdb to the late 2010s). Study-wide context: Treated patients were enrolled in an open-label pilot trial of oral tofacitinib at 5 to 10 mg twice daily for moderate-to-severe alopecia areata. TCRbeta CDR3 regions were amplified by immunoSEQ multiplex PCR with 35 Vbeta forward and 13 Jbeta reverse primers. RNA was extracted with the PAXgene miRNA kit for fixed scalp, the miRNeasy kit for PBMCs, and the RNeasy kit for mouse skin. High-throughput TCRbeta sequencing was used to examine T cell clonal expansion in alopecia areata in both the C3H/HeJ mouse model and human patients. Clonality in the scalp was compared among normal scalp (n=4), patchy alopecia areata scalp (n=8), and alopecia totalis/universalis scalp (n=8). Patients on tofacitinib were biopsied at baseline and after 4 and 24 weeks of treatment, and several of the patients also had a later scalp biopsy. Scalp tissue and sorted CD4+ and CD8+ peripheral blood T cells from patchy and totalis/universalis alopecia areata patients and from healthy controls were covered by human TCRbeta sequencing. Tofacitinib was administered for 6 to 18 months, and 6 months of follow-up off drug were then conducted to assess delayed response and recurrence.

The research as a whole found: TCR sequences shared between patients were less clear than in mice, possibly partly because of HLA diversity in the patient population. Scalp TCR repertoire analysis is complicated because resident alphabeta T cells in normal human skin are also sequenced, whereas mouse skin is dominated by gammadelta T cells. Compared with normal scalp, lesional scalp, particularly in alopecia totalis/universalis, had higher clonality and more expanded CD8+ clones, which suggests antigenic drive.

Points on this clone: Its antigen remains undetermined. The record has no base qualities; no much larger clone is one base away. The sample contains more than one DNA sequence encoding this CDR3.

The library was built by means of the immunoSEQ multiplex PCR assay. RNA was extracted from all samples and reverse transcribed into cDNA, which served as template for TCR sequencing. First-strand cDNA was synthesized with SuperScript III using a 2:1 mix of oligo-dT and random hexamers. A synthetic immune receptor repertoire was used to measure amplification bias, and any remaining bias was corrected computationally. In the source study's methods: Raw reads were preprocessed to remove errors, and CDR3 was defined by IMGT conventions from the conserved cysteine to phenylalanine. Clonality was computed by normalizing Shannon entropy by log2 of the number of productive unique TCRs and subtracting the result from 1. Whether each scalp clone was CD4 or CD8 was inferred by checking scalp TCRbeta sequences against the CD4 and CD8 repertoires from sorted blood. Here the immuneACCESS table is served through TCRdb, limited to in-frame sequences with V and J called. Missing clones are a known gap in these copies; in checked studies unresolved V genes cover under half, and the rest lacks a known reason. V, J and clone size are taken as reported in that table, and D and trimming were inferred from the DNA itself. This sample holds 150,000 or so clones; roughly 50% were observed only once. Approximately 6.8% of the sample is taken by the ten largest.

Peripheral blood and lesional scalp punch biopsies were obtained from patients with alopecia areata. PBMCs were separated by density centrifugation and stained for CD3, CD4 and CD8, after which CD4+ and CD8+ T cells were sorted on a FACSAria. According to the germline V gene (reference sequence), CDR1 reads SEHNR and CDR2 reads FQNEAQ. V is clipped by 3 bases and J by 0 bases, and the sequence between their germline boundaries is 6 bases long. Counted from cysteine to phenylalanine, this CDR3 has 15 amino acids. Only the CDR3 part of the read is kept: 45 bases, read in frame from the first base. This TCR came from a human donor with alopecia areata. Recombination linked TRBV7-9 to TRBJ2-6, with the D gene uncertain. The sample was CD4+ T cells sorted from blood. The CDR3 region has the sequence CASSFWVSGANVLTF. DNA sequence: TGTGCCAGCAGCTTCTGGGTCTCTGGGGCCAACGTCCTGACTTTC.